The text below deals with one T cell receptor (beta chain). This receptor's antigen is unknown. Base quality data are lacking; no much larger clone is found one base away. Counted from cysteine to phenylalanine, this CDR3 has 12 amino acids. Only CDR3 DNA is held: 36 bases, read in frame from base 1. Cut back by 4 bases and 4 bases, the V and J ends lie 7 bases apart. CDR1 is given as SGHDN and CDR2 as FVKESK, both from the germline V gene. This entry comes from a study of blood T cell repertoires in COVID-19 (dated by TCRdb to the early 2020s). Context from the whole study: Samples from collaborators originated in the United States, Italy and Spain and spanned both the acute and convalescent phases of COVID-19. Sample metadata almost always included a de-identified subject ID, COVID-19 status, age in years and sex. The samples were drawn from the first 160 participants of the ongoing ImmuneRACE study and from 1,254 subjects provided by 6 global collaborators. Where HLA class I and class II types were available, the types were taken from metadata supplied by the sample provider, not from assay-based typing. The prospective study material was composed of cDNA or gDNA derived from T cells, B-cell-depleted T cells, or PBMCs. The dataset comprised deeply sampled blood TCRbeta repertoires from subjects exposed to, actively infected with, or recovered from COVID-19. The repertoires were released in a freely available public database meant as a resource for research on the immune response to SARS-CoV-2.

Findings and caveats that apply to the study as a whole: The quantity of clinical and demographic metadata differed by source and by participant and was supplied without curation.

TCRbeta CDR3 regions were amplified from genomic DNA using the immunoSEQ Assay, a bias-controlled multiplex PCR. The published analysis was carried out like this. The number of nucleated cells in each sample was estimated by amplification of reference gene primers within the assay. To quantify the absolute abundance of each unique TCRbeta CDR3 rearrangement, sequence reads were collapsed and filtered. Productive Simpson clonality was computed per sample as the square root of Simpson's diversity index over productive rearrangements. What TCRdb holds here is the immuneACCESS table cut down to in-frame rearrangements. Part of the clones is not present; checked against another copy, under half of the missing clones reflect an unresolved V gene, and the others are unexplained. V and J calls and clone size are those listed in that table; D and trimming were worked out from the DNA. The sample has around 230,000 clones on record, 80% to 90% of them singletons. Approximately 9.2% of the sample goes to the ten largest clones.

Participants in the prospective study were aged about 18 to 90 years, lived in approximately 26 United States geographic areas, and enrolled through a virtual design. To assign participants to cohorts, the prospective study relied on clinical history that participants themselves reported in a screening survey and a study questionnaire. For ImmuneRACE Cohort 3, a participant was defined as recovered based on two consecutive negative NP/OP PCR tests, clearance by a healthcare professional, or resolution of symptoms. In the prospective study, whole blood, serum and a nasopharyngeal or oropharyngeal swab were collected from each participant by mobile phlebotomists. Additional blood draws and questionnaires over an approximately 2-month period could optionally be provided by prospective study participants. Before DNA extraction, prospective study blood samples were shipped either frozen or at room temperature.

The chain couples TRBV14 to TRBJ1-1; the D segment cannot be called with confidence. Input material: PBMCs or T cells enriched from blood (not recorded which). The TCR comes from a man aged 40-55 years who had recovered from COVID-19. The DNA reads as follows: TGTGCCAGCAGCCCCCAGTTCACTGAAGCTTTCTTT. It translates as CASSPQFTEAFF.